These T cell receptor beta chains were read from a single sample in a study of T cell responses to AZD1222 COVID-19 vaccine. The data were produced by immunoSEQ multiplex PCR, yet TCRdb's version contains in-frame clones alone and is incomplete. In the table there are 95,000 to 150,000 clones, 75% to 95% of which are singletons. Sequencing used peripheral blood, obtained 28 days after the second dose of the MenACWY control vaccine. The source of these receptors is an adult who received the MenACWY meningococcal vaccine as a control. The CDR3 runs from the conserved cysteine through the conserved F or W. D genes are given only for firm matches. Clone size appears in some rows only: once, few, many, or a class for an expanded clone.

TGTGCCAGCAGTTTTCTCCCGTGGGACAGAACTCTGAACACTGAAGCTTTCTTT	CASSFLPWDRTLNTEAFF	TRBJ1-1	NA	TRBD1	TRBV28
TGTGCCAGCAGTTACGGACGGGAGACCTACGAGCAGTACTTC	CASSYGRETYEQYF	TRBJ2-7	NA	NA	TRBV6-5
TGTGCCAGCAGCCCCCGCGGTTTGTGGAAACTGTTTTTT	CASSPRGLWKLFF	TRBJ1-4	NA	NA	TRBV27
TGCAGCGTTGAGGTGACAGGCGCCTCCTACGAGCAGTACTTC	CSVEVTGASYEQYF	TRBJ2-7	once	NA	TRBV29-1
TGCGCCAGCAGATGGGCCGTGGCCGACACTGAAGCTTTCTTT	CASRWAVADTEAFF	TRBJ1-1	NA	NA	TRBV5-1
TGTGCCAGCAGCGCGCGGACCGGGACAGGGTTTCATGAGCAGTTCTTC	CASSARTGTGFHEQFF	TRBJ2-1	once	TRBD1	TRBV7-3
TGTGCCAGCAGCGTTAGCGGGGTTGGCGTCACCGGGGAGCTGTTTTTT	CASSVSGVGVTGELFF	TRBJ2-2	once	TRBD2	TRBV7-6
TGTGCCAGCAGGGAACAGGAGTATCAGCCCCAGCATTTT	CASREQEYQPQHF	TRBJ1-5	many	NA	TRBV2
TGCAGTGCTGGGGACCTTGGCTACACCTTC	CSAGDLGYTF	TRBJ1-2	NA	NA	TRBV20-1
TGTGCCAGCAGTTTAGGCGCGGGGGGCCAAAATGAGCAGTTCTTC	CASSLGAGGQNEQFF	TRBJ2-1	NA	TRBD2	TRBV28
TGTGCCAGCAGCAACGCCAGGGAAAACTATGGCTACACCTTC	CASSNARENYGYTF	TRBJ1-2	NA	NA	TRBV21-1
TGTGCCAGCAGCTTACTATCGGGGGGGCAATGGGATACGCAGTATTTT	CASSLLSGGQWDTQYF	TRBJ2-3	few	TRBD2	TRBV7-9
TGTGCCAGCAGTTTGTCGGGGAAGGCTTTCTTT	CASSLSGKAFF	TRBJ1-1	NA	NA	TRBV28
TGTGCCAGCAGCATAGCGGGAGCGAACACCGGGGAGCTGTTTTTT	CASSIAGANTGELFF	TRBJ2-2	NA	TRBD2	TRBV6-5
TGCGCCAGCAGCGAGGGACTAGCGGAGGGCTATAGCACAGATACGCAGTATTTT	CASSEGLAEGYSTDTQYF	TRBJ2-3	NA	TRBD2	TRBV5-1
TGTGCCAGCAGCGTAGATAACGGAGAGGGTGAAAAACTGTTTTTT	CASSVDNGEGEKLFF	TRBJ1-4	NA	NA	TRBV9
TGTGCCAGTAGTATTCAAGGGTTCGGGGAGCTGTTTTTT	CASSIQGFGELFF	TRBJ2-2	few	NA	TRBV19
TGTGCCAGCTCACCCGACAGGGGTGAAGCTTTCTTT	CASSPDRGEAFF	TRBJ1-1	NA	TRBD1	TRBV18
TGTGCCAGTCGGGACAGGGCGTATGCAGATACGCAGTATTTT	CASRDRAYADTQYF	TRBJ2-3	NA	TRBD1	TRBV19
TGTGCCAGCAGTTTTGGGGGGAGCTACAATGAGCAGTTCTTC	CASSFGGSYNEQFF	TRBJ2-1	once	NA	TRBV27
TGTGCCAGTAGTATGACAGAGAACACCGGGGAGCTGTTTTTT	CASSMTENTGELFF	TRBJ2-2	NA	NA	TRBV19
TGTGCCAGCAGCCCGACGGACAGTAGCACCGGGGAGCTGTTTTTT	CASSPTDSSTGELFF	TRBJ2-2	NA	NA	TRBV9
TGTGCCAGCAGCTTAGATGCAGGGCGTTTCCATGGCTACACCTTC	CASSLDAGRFHGYTF	TRBJ1-2	NA	NA	TRBV11-2
TGTGCCAGCAGCCCCGGGGGTAGCGGGGGGTCAGATACGCAGTATTTT	CASSPGGSGGSDTQYF	TRBJ2-3	once	TRBD2	TRBV7-6
TGTGCCAGTAGTATTTCCTCAACGATCAATCAGCCCCAGCATTTT	CASSISSTINQPQHF	TRBJ1-5	few	NA	TRBV19
TGTGCCAGCAGCTTAGCGCATGTTACGACAGGGGGCGTCAAAAACATTCAGTACTTC	CASSLAHVTTGGVKNIQYF	TRBJ2-4	NA	TRBD1	TRBV7-8
TGTGCCAGCATCCCCCCGGGCGGGGGGGGCACCGGGGAGCTGTTTTTT	CASIPPGGGGTGELFF	TRBJ2-2	NA	TRBD2	TRBV7-9
TGTGCCAGCAATCCCAGGGGGATGGCTAACTATGGCTACACCTTC	CASNPRGMANYGYTF	TRBJ1-2	NA	TRBD1	TRBV28
TGTGCCAGCAGCCCGCCGGGGGTCTTAGAGACCCAGTACTTC	CASSPPGVLETQYF	TRBJ2-5	NA	NA	TRBV6-5
TGTGCCAGCAGTTTGGGCCCGTGGCAGGGGGCGAACACCGGGGAGCTGTTTTTT	CASSLGPWQGANTGELFF	TRBJ2-2	NA	TRBD1	TRBV28
TGTGCCAGCAGTTTAGCCAGTCATAACTACGAGCAGTACTTC	CASSLASHNYEQYF	TRBJ2-7	NA	NA	TRBV28